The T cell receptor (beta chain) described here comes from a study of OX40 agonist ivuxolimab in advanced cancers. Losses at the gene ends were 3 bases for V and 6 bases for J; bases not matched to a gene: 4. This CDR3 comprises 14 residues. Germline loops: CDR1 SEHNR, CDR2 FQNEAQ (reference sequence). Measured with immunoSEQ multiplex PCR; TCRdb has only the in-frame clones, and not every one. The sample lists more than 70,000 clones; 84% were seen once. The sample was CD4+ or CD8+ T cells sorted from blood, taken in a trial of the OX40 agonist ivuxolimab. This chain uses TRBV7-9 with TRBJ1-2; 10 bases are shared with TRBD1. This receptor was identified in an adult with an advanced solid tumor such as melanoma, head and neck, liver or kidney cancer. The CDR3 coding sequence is TGTGCCAGCAGCTTGTCCGGACAGGGGGATGGCTACACCTTC. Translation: CASSLSGQGDGYTF.